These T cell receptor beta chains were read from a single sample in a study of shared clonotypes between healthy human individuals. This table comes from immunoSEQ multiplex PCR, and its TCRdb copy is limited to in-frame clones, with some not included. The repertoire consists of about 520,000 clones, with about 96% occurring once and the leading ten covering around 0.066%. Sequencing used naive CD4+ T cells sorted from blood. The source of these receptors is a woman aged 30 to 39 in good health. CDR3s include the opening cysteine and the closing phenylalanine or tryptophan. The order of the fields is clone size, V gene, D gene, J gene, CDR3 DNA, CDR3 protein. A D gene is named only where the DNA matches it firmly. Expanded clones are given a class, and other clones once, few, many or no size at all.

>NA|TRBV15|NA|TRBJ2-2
TGTGCCACCAGCAGAGGACAGGCCGGGGAGCTGTTTTTT
CATSRGQAGELFF
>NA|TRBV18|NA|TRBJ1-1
TGTGCCAGCTCACCACAAATGGGGCAAGGTCTCAAAGCTTTCTTT
CASSPQMGQGLKAFF
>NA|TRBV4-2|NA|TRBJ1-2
TGTGCCAGCAGCCAAGATAGCTCTAACTATGGCTACACCTTC
CASSQDSSNYGYTF
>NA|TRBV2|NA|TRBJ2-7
TGTGCCAGCAGTGACCCCCCCTACGAGCAGTACTTC
CASSDPPYEQYF
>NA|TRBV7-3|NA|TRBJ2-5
TGTGCCAGCAGCTTAGCGGGACAGAAAGAGACCCAGTACTTC
CASSLAGQKETQYF
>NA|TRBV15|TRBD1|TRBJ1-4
TGTGCCACGACAGGGGAAAATGAAAAACTGTTTTTT
CATTGENEKLFF
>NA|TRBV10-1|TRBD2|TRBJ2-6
TGCGCCAGTTCACCGGGGGGCTCTGGGGCCAACGTCCTGACTTTC
CASSPGGSGANVLTF
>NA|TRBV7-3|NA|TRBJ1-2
TGTGCCAGCAGCTCACGCAGAGGCTTC
CASSSRRGF
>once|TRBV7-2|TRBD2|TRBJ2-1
TGTGCCAGCAGCTTTAGCGGGAGGGCTGTGTATGAGCAGTTCTTC
CASSFSGRAVYEQFF
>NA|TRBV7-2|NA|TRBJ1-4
TGTGCCAGCAGCTTATTCGGTGCGCAGAATAATGAAAAACTGTTTTTT
CASSLFGAQNNEKLFF
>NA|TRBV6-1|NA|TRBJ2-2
TGTGCCAGCACTACAGGGACTAACACCGGGGAGCTGTTTTTT
CASTTGTNTGELFF
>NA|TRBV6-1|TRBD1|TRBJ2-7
TGTGCCAGCAGATGGACAGGGAGCTACGAGCAGTACTTC
CASRWTGSYEQYF
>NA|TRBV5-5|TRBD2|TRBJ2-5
TGTGCCAGCAGAGCGGGACTAGCGGGTGCAGAGACCCAGTACTTC
CASRAGLAGAETQYF
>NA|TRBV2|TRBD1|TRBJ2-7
TGTGCCAGCTCCCGGGACAGGGTAAGAGAGCAGTACTTC
CASSRDRVREQYF
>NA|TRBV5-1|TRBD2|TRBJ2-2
TGCGCCAGCAGCTTACTAGCGGGGTACACCGGGGAGCTGTTTTTT
CASSLLAGYTGELFF
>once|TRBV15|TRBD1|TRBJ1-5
TGTGCCACCAGCGGATCTCAGGGGGGTAGCAATCAGCCCCAGCATTTT
CATSGSQGGSNQPQHF
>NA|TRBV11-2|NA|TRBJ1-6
TGTGCCAGCAGCTTAGAAGGGGGTTCACCCCTCCACTTT
CASSLEGGSPLHF
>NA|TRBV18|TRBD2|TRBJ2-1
TGTGCCAGCTCACGGACTAGCGGGGCTGAGGATGAGCAGTTCTTC
CASSRTSGAEDEQFF
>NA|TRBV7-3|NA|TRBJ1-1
TGTGCCAGCAGCTTAATCCCGCACACTGAAGCTTTCTTT
CASSLIPHTEAFF
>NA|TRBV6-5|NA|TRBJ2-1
TGTGCCAGCAGTTACAGGGGCCTGGAAGGATACAATGAGCAGTTCTTC
CASSYRGLEGYNEQFF
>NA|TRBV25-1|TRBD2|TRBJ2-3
TGTGCCAGCAGTGCGACTAGCGGAATCACAGATACGCAGTATTTT
CASSATSGITDTQYF
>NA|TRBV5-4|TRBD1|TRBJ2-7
TGTGCCAGCAGCTTGATGGACAGGGGTACATACGAGCAGTACTTC
CASSLMDRGTYEQYF
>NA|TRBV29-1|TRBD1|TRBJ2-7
TGCAGCGCACAGGGGGATGCCTACGAGCAGTACTTC
CSAQGDAYEQYF
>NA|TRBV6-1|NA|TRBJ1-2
TGTGCCAGCAGTGAATCTTGGCAGGACTATGGCTACACCTTC
CASSESWQDYGYTF
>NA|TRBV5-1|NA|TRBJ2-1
TGCGCCAGCAGCTTGGGTTACAGCTACTCCTACAATGAGCAGTTCTTC
CASSLGYSYSYNEQFF
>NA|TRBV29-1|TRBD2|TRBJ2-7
TGCAGCGTTAGGACTAGCGGGAGGGTTTACGAGCAGTACTTC
CSVRTSGRVYEQYF
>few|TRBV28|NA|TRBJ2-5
TGTGCCAGCGGAAGGGAGACCCAGTACTTC
CASGRETQYF
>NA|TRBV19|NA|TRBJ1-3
TGTGCCAGTAGTAGCGGGACTCCACACTCTGGAAACACCATATATTTT
CASSSGTPHSGNTIYF
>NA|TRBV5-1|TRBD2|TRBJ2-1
TGCGCCAGCAGTACCGGAGCGGGGTCCTACAATGAGCAGTTCTTC
CASSTGAGSYNEQFF
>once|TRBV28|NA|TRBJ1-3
TGTGCCAGCAGATTAGCAGGGCTTACTGGAAACACCATATATTTT
CASRLAGLTGNTIYF
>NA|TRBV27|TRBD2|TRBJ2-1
TGTGCCAGCAGTGGAGGACTAGCGCTCTACAATGAGCAGTTCTTC
CASSGGLALYNEQFF
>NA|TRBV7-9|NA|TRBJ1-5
TGTGCCAGCAGCTTAGAGGGATGGCCCAAAGGCAATCAGCCCCAGCATTTT
CASSLEGWPKGNQPQHF
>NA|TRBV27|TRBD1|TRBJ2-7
TGTGCCAGCACCTCCCGGGGCACGTCGGGACAGAAGTACTTC
CASTSRGTSGQKYF
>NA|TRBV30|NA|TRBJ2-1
TGTGCCTGGAGTGTACTTGGCCGAGCAGGGGTCTTATACAATGAGCAGTTCTTC
CAWSVLGRAGVLYNEQFF
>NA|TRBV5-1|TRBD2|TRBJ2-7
TGCGCCAGCAGCTTGGGACTAGCGGGAGCCGAGCAGTACTTC
CASSLGLAGAEQYF
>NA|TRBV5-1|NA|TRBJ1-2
TGCGCCAACCCGTCCTCACAGGGTGTCTGGGCCTATGGCTACACCTTC
CANPSSQGVWAYGYTF
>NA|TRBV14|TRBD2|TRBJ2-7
TGTGCCAGCAGCCGAGGGACTAGCGGGAGGTCCTACGAGCAGTACTTC
CASSRGTSGRSYEQYF
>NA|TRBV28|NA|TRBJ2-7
TGTGCCAGCAGATCGACAGGTAATCCGACCTACGAGCAGTACTTC
CASRSTGNPTYEQYF
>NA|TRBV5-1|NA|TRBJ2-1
TGCGCCAGCAGCTTGGGTCTCATCCAATCCTACAATGAGCAGTTCTTC
CASSLGLIQSYNEQFF
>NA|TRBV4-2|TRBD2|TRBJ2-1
TGTGCCAGCAGCCAAGAACTAGCGGAGTACAATGAGCAGTTCTTC
CASSQELAEYNEQFF